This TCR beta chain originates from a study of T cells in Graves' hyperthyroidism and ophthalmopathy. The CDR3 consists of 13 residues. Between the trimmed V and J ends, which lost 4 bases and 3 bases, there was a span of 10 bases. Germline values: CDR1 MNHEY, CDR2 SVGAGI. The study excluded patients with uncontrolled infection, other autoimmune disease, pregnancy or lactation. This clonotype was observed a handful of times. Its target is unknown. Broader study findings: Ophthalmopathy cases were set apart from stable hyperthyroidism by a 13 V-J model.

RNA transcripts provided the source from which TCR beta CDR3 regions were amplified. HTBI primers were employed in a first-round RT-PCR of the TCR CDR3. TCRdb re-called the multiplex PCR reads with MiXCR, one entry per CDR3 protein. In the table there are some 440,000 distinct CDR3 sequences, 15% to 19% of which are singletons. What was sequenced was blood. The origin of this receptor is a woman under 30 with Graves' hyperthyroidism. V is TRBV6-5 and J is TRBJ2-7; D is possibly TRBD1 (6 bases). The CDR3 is CASSSGEGYEQYF. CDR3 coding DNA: TGTGCCAGCAGTTCAGGGGAAGGCTACGAGCAGTACTTC.